This TCR beta chain was documented in a study of T cells in Graves' hyperthyroidism and ophthalmopathy (dated by TCRdb to 2018 to 2020). Describing the broader study: Peripheral blood samples were taken at the time of initial diagnosis, prior to any treatment. To identify distinguishing TCR V-J signatures, a discovery cohort of about 100 patients was used, comprising fewer than 45 with Graves' ophthalmopathy and around 57 with stable Graves' hyperthyroidism. An independent validation cohort of fewer than 20 hyperthyroidism patients and approximately 15 patients who later progressed to ophthalmopathy tested prospective prediction of ophthalmopathy. The approximately 100 discovery patients were divided at random into training and test sets in a 7:3 ratio. In addition, the study compared T-cell repertoires in thyroid tissue and in blood from roughly 6 Graves' hyperthyroidism patients. After blood sampling, hyperthyroidism patients were treated with methimazole at a starting dose of 30 mg daily, and ophthalmopathy patients were treated with high-dose intravenous methylprednisolone. TCR Vbeta CDR3 sequencing of some 140 peripheral blood samples (over 40 ophthalmopathy, roughly 72 hyperthyroidism and approximately 17 progressor patients) is reported in the paper. Study-wide conclusions, independent of this receptor: Sample size was not statistically predetermined, and investigators were not blinded to group allocation. A model built on a 13 V-J signature distinguished ophthalmopathy from stable hyperthyroidism, reaching roughly 88% sensitivity and approximately 81% specificity in cross-validation and 80%/75% in testing. In validation, the model predicted progression to ophthalmopathy with roughly 66% sensitivity and 72% to 75% specificity, a median of 6.5 months before onset. Blood samples also contained most of the expanded thyroid clonotypes (frequency above 0.001), which suggests that blood repertoires may reflect thyroid immune responses.

The TCR beta CDR3 regions were amplified from the RNA transcripts. The first round of RT-PCR for the TCR CDR3 was performed with the HTBI primer set and the Qiagen OneStep RT-PCR kit. A second multiplex PCR round built the libraries, followed by size selection and purification. Libraries were sequenced paired-end with 100 bp reads on an Illumina HiSeq2000. The authors' pipeline ran thus. Raw data were processed with SOAPnuke, discarding reads with adapters, uncalled bases, mean Phred below 15, or no exact constant-primer or identifier match. High-quality paired reads were merged with COPE v1.2.5, and unique nucleotide sequences were defined as clonotypes. Clonotypes were aligned to IMGT TRBV, TRBD and TRBJ reference segments using MiTCR v1.1. The analysis was restricted to V-J combinations with a frequency above 0.0001, which together covered 99.2% of the repertoires. The TCS score was defined as F50 (clonal expansion) divided by E x V (chaos), with BLOSUM62-based TCRdist calculated between CDR3 peptides within each V-J. Welch's t-statistics and random forest reduced around 520 V-J features to about 12, which were used in a naive Bayes classifier (R e1071). TCRdb handled the public reads itself, with Q25 trimming in fastp and clone calling in MiXCR, and kept productive beta chains. All rows with the same CDR3 protein become a single entry with the most common DNA and genes. These V and J calls rely on TCRdb rather than the paper's analysis. This sample comprises 350,000 or so distinct CDR3 sequences, 18% of them detected only once. In total, the top ten clones hold 15% of the sample.

As regards this clonotype: It lacks a known antigen. No base-level quality is on record; no much larger clone is a single base apart.

Looking up the germline V gene yields CDR1 SGHTA and CDR2 FQGNSA. The CDR3 covers 13 residues, taking in both the cysteine and the phenylalanine. The read is trimmed to its CDR3 DNA, 39 bases read in frame from base 1. Trimming removed 7 bases from V and 6 bases from J, leaving 16 bases between the germline ends. Ophthalmopathy patients had moderately to severely active disease, with a Clinical Activity Score of 3 or more, a NOSPECS grade of 4 or more, and a disease duration of less than 3 months. Patients with uncontrolled infections, other autoimmune diseases, pregnancy or lactation were excluded. Diagnoses were based on clinical symptoms, serum thyroxine and TRAb, thyroid ultrasound and orbital computed tomography. PBMCs were separated from roughly 10 ml of fresh peripheral blood using Ficoll-Paque density gradient centrifugation. Total RNA was extracted using Trizol reagent, and RNA quality was assessed on an Agilent 2100 Bioanalyzer.

The receptor was derived from a woman aged 40 to 49 with Graves' ophthalmopathy. The V and J genes are TRBV7-2 and TRBJ2-7, with the D segment identity uncertain. Sample: blood. The CDR3: CASKRWGNGEQYF. The sequenced DNA is TGTGCCAGCAAAAGGTGGGGTAATGGCGAGCAGTACTTC.